One sample yielded the 23 T cell receptor beta chains listed below, sequenced in a study of shared clonotypes between healthy human individuals. Repertoires were generated with immunoSEQ multiplex PCR, while TCRdb's copy carries only in-frame clones and drops some. Among more than 2,000,000 clones listed, more than 80% were seen once. Sequenced input: naive CD4+ T cells sorted from blood. Noted subset: CD45RA+ positively selected. These receptors all stem from a man between 18 and 35 years old in good health.

The genes are TRBV19 and TRBJ2-3; 11 bases are a match to TRBD1. Per germline, CDR1 LNHDA and CDR2 SQIVND (reference sequence). V gave up 5 bases and J gave up 6 bases; unmatched junction bases: 7. The CDR3 loop spans 15 amino acids. The DNA of the CDR3 is TGTGCCAGTAGTCCCATTGGACAGGGGGCGGATACGCAGTATTTT. Amino acid sequence: CASSPIGQGADTQYF.

The J gene is TRBJ2-7, the V gene TRBV28; tentatively, D is TRBD2 (5 bases). Trimming took 5 bases from V and 6 from J, leaving 17 bases between them. The CDR3 has 14 residues. Germline V CDR1 and CDR2: MDHEN, SYDVKM. CDR3 loop: CASSIVGEWGEQYF. The CDR3 nucleotides are TGTGCCAGCAGTATAGTCGGGGAATGGGGCGAGCAGTACTTC. Using reference TRBV28 and TRBJ2-7 for the parts outside the CDR3, the full variable domain is DVKVTQSSRYLVKRTGEKVFLECVQDMDHENMFWYRQDPGLGLRLIYFSYDVKMKEKGDIPEGYSVSREKKERFSLILESASTNQTSMYLCASSIVGEWGEQYFGPGTRLTVT.

On this clone: The same CDR3 also results from other DNA sequences found in this sample. CDR3 sequence reads: CASSRGLAGTGELFF. The CDR3 DNA reads as TGTGCCAGCAGTAGAGGGCTAGCGGGGACCGGGGAGCTGTTTTTT. The rearrangement links TRBV6-5 to TRBJ2-2, with 9 bases identical to TRBD2. CDR3 size: 15 residues. Germline CDR1 MNHEY, CDR2 SVGAGI. The V gene end was trimmed by 5 bases and the J gene end by 5 bases; junction bases not matched to a gene: 6.

Notes on this clone: The same CDR3 arises from other DNA sequences in this sample as well. The chain combines TRBV7-9 with TRBJ1-5; no firm D call. Germline values: CDR1 SEHNR, CDR2 FQNEAQ (reference sequence). The CDR3 consists of 13 residues. Trimming stripped 6 bases from V and 0 bases from J, with 6 bases between. The CDR3 DNA reads TGTGCCAGCAGTCCTTATAGCAATCAGCCCCAGCATTTT. Its translation is CASSPYSNQPQHF.

This chain joins TRBV9 and TRBJ2-6, with a possible D match to TRBD1 (5 bases). The CDR3 has 17 residues. V was trimmed by 3 bases and J by 2 bases, leaving 15 bases between them. In germline, CDR1 is SGDLS, CDR2 YYNGEE. CDR3 sequence reads: CASSEQTDFTGANVLTF. The CDR3, as DNA: TGTGCCAGCAGCGAGCAGACAGATTTCACTGGGGCCAACGTCCTGACTTTC.

The chain carries TRBV4-1 and TRBJ2-5; tentative D call: TRBD1 (5 bases). V was cut by 3 bases and J by 5 bases, with 13 bases left in between. CDR1 MGHRA and CDR2 YSYEKL come from the germline V gene. The CDR3 sequence is 14 residues long. The CDR3 DNA is TGCGCCAGCAGCCATTCTTATGGGGCCGAGACCCAGTACTTC. Translation: CASSHSYGAETQYF.

This sequence joins TRBV6-5 and TRBJ2-5; D is possibly TRBD2 (6 bases). The CDR3 loop spans 16 amino acids. Germline CDR1 is MNHEY and CDR2 is SVGAGI. V lost 0 bases and J lost 5, with 16 bases in between. This chain's CDR3 is CASSYSGSGVQETQYF. The CDR3, as DNA: TGTGCCAGCAGTTACTCAGGGTCGGGGGTCCAGGAGACCCAGTACTTC.

This chain connects TRBV4-1 to TRBJ1-5, with D uncertain. CDR3 size: 16 residues. Per germline, CDR1 MGHRA and CDR2 YSYEKL. V was clipped by 3 bases and J by 7 bases, with 19 bases between them. CDR3 coding DNA: TGCGCCAGCAGCCACGTCCCGGACGGTGTACAACAGCCCCAGCATTTT. This codes for CASSHVPDGVQQPQHF.

As concerns this clone: The same CDR3 also results from other DNA sequences found in this sample. The J gene is TRBJ2-7, the V gene TRBV2; no reliable D call. Germline V CDR1 and CDR2: SNHLY, FYNNEI. The V end lost 7 bases, the J end lost 0 bases, and 7 bases lay between the germline ends. This CDR3 contains 12 residues. CDR3 loop: CASTGSSYEQYF. The CDR3 region has the DNA TGTGCCAGCACAGGTAGCTCCTACGAGCAGTACTTC.

This clone was seen only a few times. The chain joins TRBV30 to TRBJ1-2; TRBD1 matches 8 bases. Per germline, CDR1 GTSNPN and CDR2 SVGIG (reference sequence). The CDR3 covers 14 residues. V was clipped by 2 bases and J by 6 bases; unmatched bases: 8. The CDR3 sequence: CAWSPTRGRDGYTF. CDR3 DNA: TGTGCCTGGAGTCCTACCAGGGGGCGGGATGGCTACACCTTC.

The V gene is TRBV7-3, the J gene TRBJ2-3; 7 bases line up with TRBD2. The CDR3 consists of 13 residues. CDR1 SGHTA and CDR2 FQGTGA come from the germline V gene. V gave up 5 bases and J gave up 6 bases; unmatched junction bases: 5. The CDR3 here is CASSPGGKDTQYF. CDR3 sequence (DNA): TGTGCCAGCAGCCCCGGGGGGAAGGATACGCAGTATTTT.

This clone was seen once. This sequence joins TRBV6-6 and TRBJ1-3; TRBD1 aligns across 7 bases. V lost 6 bases, J lost 1 base, and 9 bases stayed unmatched. The CDR3 is made up of 16 amino acids. Germline assignment: CDR1 MNHNY and CDR2 SVGAGI (reference sequence). The CDR3 DNA reads TGTGCCAGCAGCCGCTTCGACAGGGAATCTGGAAACACCATATATTTT. Encoded protein: CASSRFDRESGNTIYF.

The chain couples TRBV9 to TRBJ1-2, with 7 bases aligning to TRBD1. This CDR3 contains 19 residues. Unmatched junction bases numbered 20, after V lost 4 bases and J lost 2 bases. The germline CDR1 and CDR2 sequences are SGDLS and YYNGEE. This CDR3 reads CASSFGTEIRQGSNYGYTF. DNA of the CDR3: TGTGCCAGCAGCTTTGGTACAGAAATAAGACAGGGATCGAACTATGGCTACACCTTC.

The genes are TRBV28 and TRBJ2-5; TRBD1 or TRBD2 may be the D gene (6 bases each). Germline values: CDR1 MDHEN, CDR2 SYDVKM. This CDR3 region has 14 residues. The V and J ends lost 6 bases and 2 bases respectively, with 13 bases between them. The CDR3 DNA follows: TGTGCCAGCAGGAACGGGGGCGTACAAGAGACCCAGTACTTC. This gives the protein CASRNGGVQETQYF.

This chain connects TRBV15 to TRBJ1-4; D is possibly TRBD1 (5 bases). In germline, CDR1 is LNHNV, CDR2 YYDKDF (reference sequence). This CDR3 contains 14 residues. V was shortened by 4 bases and J by 2 bases, with 8 bases between the two germline ends. CDR3 sequence reads: CATSKGNTNEKLFF. CDR3 in DNA: TGTGCCACCAGCAAGGGGAATACTAATGAAAAACTGTTTTTT.

The V gene is TRBV15, the J gene TRBJ2-7, with a tentative D call TRBD2 (5 bases). Germline CDR1 is LNHNV and CDR2 is YYDKDF (reference sequence). The CDR3 is made up of 14 amino acids. The V end was cut by 0 bases, the J end by 5 bases, with 11 bases between. The CDR3 is CATSRDYTGNEQYF. As DNA, the CDR3 is TGTGCCACCAGCAGAGATTACACCGGGAACGAGCAGTACTTC.

CDR3 bases: TGCAGCGTTGTAGAGGGCTCGCGGGTTGTCTACGAGCAGTACTTC. This gives the protein CSVVEGSRVVYEQYF. This chain connects TRBV29-1 to TRBJ2-5; maybe TRBD2 (5 bases). The end of the DNA aligns better with TRBJ2-7, so the J call may be wrong. CDR3 size: 15 residues. Germline CDR1 is SQVTM and CDR2 is ANQGSEA.

In its sample, this clone was seen once. The chain combines TRBV13 with TRBJ1-3; D is ambiguous. Germline V lookup: CDR1 PRHDT, CDR2 FYEKMQ (reference sequence). With 0 bases removed from V and 3 bases from J, the gap between germline ends came to 6 bases. The CDR3 length is 14 residues. CDR3 DNA sequence: TGTGCCAGCAGCTTAGGCGGAGTTGGAAACACCATATATTTT. Translating it yields CASSLGGVGNTIYF. Full variable domain (outside the CDR3, taken from reference TRBV13 and TRBJ1-3): AAGVIQSPRHLIKEKRETATLKCYPIPRHDTVYWYQQGPGQDPQFLISFYEKMQSDKGSIPDRFSAQQFSDYHSELNMSSLELGDSALYFCASSLGGVGNTIYFGEGSWLTVV.

This chain connects TRBV2 to TRBJ1-4; 8 bases align to TRBD1. Germline V gene sequence: CDR1 SNHLY, CDR2 FYNNEI. The length of the CDR3 is 14 residues. The trim removed 1 base at V and 9 bases at J, leaving 4 bases unmatched. CDR3 nucleotides: TGTGCCAGCAGTGAAGGACAGGGGTTGCAAAAACTGTTTTTT. This sequence encodes CASSEGQGLQKLFF. The complete variable domain, with remaining parts taken from reference TRBV2 and TRBJ1-4, reads EPEVTQTPSHQVTQMGQEVILRCVPISNHLYFYWYRQILGQKVEFLVSFYNNEISEKSEIFDDQFSVERPDGSNFTLKIRSTKLEDSAMYFCASSEGQGLQKLFFGSGTQLSVL.

The J gene is TRBJ2-3, the V gene TRBV7-9, with 16 bases fitting TRBD2. The CDR3 is 19 residues long. Germline V gives CDR1 SEHNR, CDR2 FQNEAQ (reference sequence). The V gene end was trimmed by 5 bases and the J gene end by 3 bases; junction bases not matched to a gene: 11. The CDR3 bases are TGTGCCAGCAGCCGGACCGGGACTAGCGGGAGGGTGAGGACAGATACGCAGTATTTT. Residues: CASSRTGTSGRVRTDTQYF.

The V and J genes are TRBV11-2 and TRBJ2-5, with D perhaps given as TRBD1 or TRBD2 (5 bases each). The CDR3 consists of 15 residues. Germline-derived CDR1 and CDR2 are SGHAT and FQNNGV. V lost 3 bases, J lost 1 base, and 12 bases lay in between. The CDR3 nucleotides are TGTGCCAGCAGCTTTGGGACGGGCCGCCAAGAGACCCAGTACTTC. It specifies CASSFGTGRQETQYF.

The genes are TRBV10-3 and TRBJ2-5; D perhaps matches TRBD1 (5 bases). The CDR3 is made up of 13 amino acids. Germline loops: CDR1 ENHRY, CDR2 SYGVKD. Trimming took off 5 bases at V and 5 bases at J, with 12 bases between the two ends. CDR3 residues: CAISQTGRETQYF. CDR3 bases: TGTGCCATCAGTCAAACAGGTCGGGAGACCCAGTACTTC.

This chain uses TRBV5-1 with TRBJ1-3, with D unclear. The germline CDR1 and CDR2 sequences are SGHRS and YFSETQ. The V end lost 0 bases, the J end lost 4 bases, and 11 bases lay between the germline ends. The CDR3 totals 15 residues. The CDR3 loop is CASSLEPPPGNTIYF. In DNA, the CDR3 is TGCGCCAGCAGCTTGGAACCACCCCCGGGAAACACCATATATTTT.